This section outlines one TCR beta chain sequence together with its context. Germline V gives CDR1 SGDLS, CDR2 YYNGEE. Trimming took 2 bases from V and 6 from J; bases not matched to a gene: 13. CDR3 length equals 17 residues. The sample belongs to a study of blood T cell repertoires in COVID-19. Background on the study: Acute and convalescent COVID-19 specimens originated in the United States, Italy and Spain. T cells, B-cell-depleted T cells, or PBMCs provided the cDNA or gDNA that served as material.

Original methodology: By means of reference gene primer amplification, nucleated cell counts were estimated. Libraries were prepared by immunoSEQ multiplex PCR; TCRdb keeps only in-frame clonotypes and omits some of them. That table gives V, J and clone size, and the DNA gave D and trimming. The data show approximately 140,000 clones, with 86% seen just once and 7% to 10% held by the top ten. The J gene is TRBJ2-1, the V gene TRBV9, with 8 bases matching TRBD2. This TCR was sampled from a woman aged 55-69 years with acute or convalescent COVID-19. Sample: peripheral blood. Here the CDR3 DNA reads TGTGCCAGCAGCGTCAGTACCCTAGCGGGCGCCCCCAATGAGCAGTTCTTC. Translation gives CASSVSTLAGAPNEQFF.